This TCR beta chain was sequenced during a study of hypomethylating agent response in myelodysplastic syndrome. This clone appeared a single time. Antigen specificity is unknown. At survey resolution, 400 ng of DNA per sample was split into two 200 ng replicates. This table comes from immunoSEQ multiplex PCR, and its TCRdb copy is limited to in-frame clones, with some not included. The sample holds more than 9,000 clones, 83% seen once. The CDR3 is 14 residues long. The germline V gene has CDR1 LNHDA and CDR2 SQIVND (reference sequence). With 7 bases clipped from V and 4 bases from J, the junction kept 6 bases outside the gene matches. The study's findings and limits: Richness, rarefaction diversity and clonality did not change significantly after hypomethylating treatment. The cohort was small, with only 11 to 12 patients analyzed. Lack of age-matching between healthy donors and MDS patients could bias comparison.

The J gene is TRBJ2-2, the V gene TRBV19; 7 positions match TRBD1. The specimen was bone marrow, collected before or after starting hypomethylating agent treatment for myelodysplastic syndrome (not recorded which). The clonotype comes from a human donor with myelodysplastic syndrome. As DNA, the CDR3 is TGTGCCAGTAAGTCCGGGACAGCCACCGGGGAGCTGTTTTTT. Its translation is CASKSGTATGELFF.